This record looks at one TCR beta chain sequence and its context. What it binds is unknown. Sequenced by immunoSEQ multiplex PCR; TCRdb stores in-frame clones only, minus some. The sample shows about 61,000 clones, 85% to 95% of them seen only once. The sample belongs to a study of graft-versus-host responses after intestinal transplantation. The CDR3 spans 15 residues. The germline CDR1 and CDR2 sequences are SGHRS and YFSETQ. With 4 bases clipped from V and 1 base from J, the junction kept 6 bases outside the gene matches. The V and J genes are TRBV5-1 and TRBJ2-3; TRBD1 matches 7 bases. Sequencing used unstimulated CD4+ T cells sorted from spleen or lymph node cells, obtained before transplant. This receptor was identified in a human donor who was the organ donor for an intestinal transplant. Here the CDR3 reads CASSVQGFGTDTQYF. The CDR3 DNA is TGCGCCAGCAGCGTACAGGGGTTTGGCACAGATACGCAGTATTTT.